The present entry profiles one T cell receptor (beta chain) with its context. The data belong to a study of memory CD4+ T cells and cytomegalovirus serostatus. Some clones are missing from TCRdb's copy, which holds only in-frame ones; the method was immunoSEQ multiplex PCR. Of around 32,000 clones in the sample, around 74% are singletons; the top ten hold 0.6% to 0.7%. V shed 2 bases and J 0 bases; nucleotides not matched to a gene: 4. Germline CDR1 and CDR2: SGHDT and YYEEEE. The CDR3 has 16 amino acids. The sort gate was single viable CD3+CD4+CD8-CD45RO+ cells for memory CD4+ T cells. The chain joins TRBV5-6 to TRBJ2-3; TRBD2 matches at 9 bases. The clonotype comes from an adult in good health and CMV-seronegative. Some clones in this sample may be carry-over from other donors' samples. Sequences were obtained from memory CD4+ T cells from blood. CDR3 amino acids: CASSLIAGASTDTQYF. The CDR3 bases are TGTGCCAGCAGCTTAATAGCGGGGGCGAGCACAGATACGCAGTATTTT.